This paragraph covers one T cell receptor (beta chain) sequence. The antigen remains unidentified. The data originate from a study of T-cell memory formation after mild COVID-19. Study summary: Largely donor-specific sequence clusters came from two donors.

Whole-study results and caveats: Some SARS-CoV-2-responding clones were already detected in memory before infection. Second-wave clones with a day 37 peak had unconfirmed SARS-CoV-2 specificity.

MiXCR was run by TCRdb on the 5' RACE reads, yielding one entry per CDR3 protein. Here the sample spans 550,000 to 650,000 distinct CDR3 sequences, around 15% being singletons. The J segment lost 3 bases and the V segment lost 4 bases, leaving 5 bases of the junction unmatched. This CDR3 has 14 amino acids. Sample: PBMCs or a T cell subset sorted from them (not recorded which). The genes are TRBV12-3 or TRBV12-4 and TRBJ2-5, with 7 nucleotides matching TRBD1. This clonotype originated in an adult woman who had mild COVID-19 (a few samples of this study predate the infection). Cell type and time point are not known. CDR3 DNA sequence: TGTGCCAGCAGTTCGTGGGACAGAGAAGAGACCCAGTACTTC. Translation gives CASSSWDREETQYF.